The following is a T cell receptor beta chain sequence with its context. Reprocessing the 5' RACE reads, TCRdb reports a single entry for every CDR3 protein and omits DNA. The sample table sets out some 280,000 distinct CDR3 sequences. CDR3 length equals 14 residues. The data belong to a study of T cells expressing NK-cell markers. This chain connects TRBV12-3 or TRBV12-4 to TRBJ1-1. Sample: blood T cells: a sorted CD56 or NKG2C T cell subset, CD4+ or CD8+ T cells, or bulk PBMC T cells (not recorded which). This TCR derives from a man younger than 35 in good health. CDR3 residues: CASSFGVSNTEAFF.